These T cell receptor beta chains were read from a single sample in a study of blood T cell repertoires in COVID-19. Using immunoSEQ multiplex PCR, the repertoire was profiled, and TCRdb retains in-frame clones only, with some absent. The repertoire has about 100,000 clones, about 77% of them found once; the top ten carry roughly 29%. The sample was peripheral blood. These receptors came from a man between 65 and 80 years old with active or convalescent COVID-19. Both conserved end residues are part of each CDR3. A D gene is named only where the DNA matches it firmly. Not all rows give a size; the values are once, few, many and, for expanded clones, a class.

j_gene: TRBJ2-7
v_gene: TRBV7-9
abundance: .
d_gene: .
CDR3nt: TGTGCCAGCAGCGTTGGCCAGGCATCCTACGAGCAGTACTTC
CDR3aa: CASSVGQASYEQYF

j_gene: TRBJ1-1
v_gene: TRBV7-8
abundance: .
d_gene: .
CDR3nt: TGTGCCAGCAGCTTCAATGGGCCGACCGAAGCTTTCTTT
CDR3aa: CASSFNGPTEAFF

j_gene: TRBJ2-5
v_gene: TRBV10-3
abundance: .
d_gene: TRBD1
CDR3nt: TGTGCCATCAGTGCCCACGGAGAGGGACAGGGGGTACCGGCCCAGTACTTC
CDR3aa: CAISAHGEGQGVPAQYF

j_gene: TRBJ1-6
v_gene: TRBV2
abundance: few
d_gene: TRBD1
CDR3nt: TGTGCCAGCATCGTCTTTCCTACGACAGGGAATTCACCCCTCCACTTT
CDR3aa: CASIVFPTTGNSPLHF

j_gene: TRBJ1-5
v_gene: TRBV16
abundance: .
d_gene: .
CDR3nt: TGTGCCAGCAGCCAATCATGGGGGGGCCAGCCCCAGCATTTT
CDR3aa: CASSQSWGGQPQHF

j_gene: TRBJ2-3
v_gene: TRBV6-2/TRBV6-3
abundance: .
d_gene: TRBD2
CDR3nt: TGTGCCAGCAGTTACAGGCCTAGCGGGGGGGCAGATACGCAGTATTTT
CDR3aa: CASSYRPSGGADTQYF

j_gene: TRBJ1-6
v_gene: TRBV7-2
abundance: .
d_gene: TRBD1
CDR3nt: TGTGCCAGCAGCAAGACAGGGATCCCCTATAATTCACCCCTCCACTTT
CDR3aa: CASSKTGIPYNSPLHF

j_gene: TRBJ2-1
v_gene: TRBV6-5
abundance: .
d_gene: .
CDR3nt: TGTGCCAGCCTGGGCGGAGGTGAAACGTACAATGAGCAGTTCTTC
CDR3aa: CASLGGGETYNEQFF

j_gene: TRBJ1-1
v_gene: TRBV19
abundance: .
d_gene: .
CDR3nt: TGTGCCAGTAGGGGGACGGGGGGCACTGAAGCTTTCTTT
CDR3aa: CASRGTGGTEAFF

j_gene: TRBJ2-7
v_gene: TRBV5-1
abundance: few
d_gene: TRBD2
CDR3nt: TGCGCCAGCAGATCCGGCACTAGCGGGAGTGTATACGAGCAGTACTTC
CDR3aa: CASRSGTSGSVYEQYF

j_gene: TRBJ2-7
v_gene: TRBV3-1/TRBV3-2
abundance: .
d_gene: .
CDR3nt: TGTGCCAGCAGCCTAGGCCAGGGGCGAACTCCGAGCTCCTACGAGCAGTACTTC
CDR3aa: CASSLGQGRTPSSYEQYF

j_gene: TRBJ2-5
v_gene: TRBV5-8
abundance: once
d_gene: TRBD1
CDR3nt: TGTGCCAGCAGCTGGGCCCGGACAGGGGGAATCGAGACCCAGTACTTC
CDR3aa: CASSWARTGGIETQYF

j_gene: TRBJ1-5
v_gene: TRBV5-1
abundance: once
d_gene: TRBD1
CDR3nt: TGCGCCAGCAGCTTGGGGACAGGGGATGGCAATCAGCCCCAGCATTTT
CDR3aa: CASSLGTGDGNQPQHF

j_gene: TRBJ1-6
v_gene: TRBV30
abundance: once
d_gene: .
CDR3nt: TGTGCCTGGAGTCAGAAGATTACAGGGAATTCACCCCTCCACTTT
CDR3aa: CAWSQKITGNSPLHF

j_gene: TRBJ2-3
v_gene: TRBV7-2
abundance: .
d_gene: TRBD2
CDR3nt: TGTGCCAGCAGCTTAGCGCCTAATAGCGGGGGGAGGGATACGCAGTATTTT
CDR3aa: CASSLAPNSGGRDTQYF

j_gene: TRBJ2-1
v_gene: TRBV6-5
abundance: .
d_gene: .
CDR3nt: TGTGCCAGCACCCCTAGGACAGAGGCCTACAATGAGCAGTTCTTC
CDR3aa: CASTPRTEAYNEQFF

j_gene: TRBJ1-1
v_gene: TRBV7-3
abundance: .
d_gene: .
CDR3nt: TGTGCCAGCAGCTTAAACCCGACAATGAACACTGAAGCTTTCTTT
CDR3aa: CASSLNPTMNTEAFF

j_gene: TRBJ2-7
v_gene: TRBV24-1
abundance: .
d_gene: TRBD2
CDR3nt: TGTGCCTCCTCCCCTCGGGGGGGTTCCTACGAGCAGTACTTC
CDR3aa: CASSPRGGSYEQYF

j_gene: TRBJ2-4
v_gene: TRBV3-1/TRBV3-2
abundance: .
d_gene: TRBD2
CDR3nt: TGTGCCAGCAGCCAAGAAGGGACTAGGAGGGCTAAAAACATTCAGTACTTC
CDR3aa: CASSQEGTRRAKNIQYF

j_gene: TRBJ1-6
v_gene: TRBV3-1/TRBV3-2
abundance: once
d_gene: .
CDR3nt: TGTGCCAGCAGCCAAGAACCCCGGAGTTCACCCCTCCACTTT
CDR3aa: CASSQEPRSSPLHF

j_gene: TRBJ1-2
v_gene: TRBV6-2/TRBV6-3
abundance: .
d_gene: TRBD1
CDR3nt: TGTGCCAGCAGTTCAGCCGGGACAGGGAAGGGCTACACCTTC
CDR3aa: CASSSAGTGKGYTF

j_gene: TRBJ2-2
v_gene: TRBV27
abundance: .
d_gene: .
CDR3nt: TGTGCCAGCAGTTTCGGAGTGAACACCGGGGAGCTGTTTTTT
CDR3aa: CASSFGVNTGELFF

j_gene: TRBJ1-3
v_gene: TRBV5-1
abundance: few
d_gene: .
CDR3nt: TGCGCCAGCAGGTCCGAGACAGAGAGCTCTGGAAACACCATATATTTT
CDR3aa: CASRSETESSGNTIYF

j_gene: TRBJ1-5
v_gene: TRBV27
abundance: .
d_gene: .
CDR3nt: TGTGCCAGCGCTGGGGGGGGAAGCAATCAGCCCCAGCATTTT
CDR3aa: CASAGGGSNQPQHF

j_gene: TRBJ2-1
v_gene: TRBV6-4
abundance: .
d_gene: TRBD1
CDR3nt: TGTGCCAGCAGTGACTCGTGCCCCGGACAGGGGGTTTCGCATGAGCAGTTCTTC
CDR3aa: CASSDSCPGQGVSHEQFF